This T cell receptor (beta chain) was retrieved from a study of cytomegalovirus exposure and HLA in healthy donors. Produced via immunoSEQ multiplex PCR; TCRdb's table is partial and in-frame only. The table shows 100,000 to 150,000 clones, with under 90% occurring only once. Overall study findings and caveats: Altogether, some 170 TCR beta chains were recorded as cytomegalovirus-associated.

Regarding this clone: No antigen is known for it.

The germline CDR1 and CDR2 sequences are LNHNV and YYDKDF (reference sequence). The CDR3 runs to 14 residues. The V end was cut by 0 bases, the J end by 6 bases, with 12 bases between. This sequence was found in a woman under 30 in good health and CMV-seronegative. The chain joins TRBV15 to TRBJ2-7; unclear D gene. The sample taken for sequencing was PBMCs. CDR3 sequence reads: CATSRDVEPPEQYF. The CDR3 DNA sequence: TGTGCCACCAGCAGAGACGTCGAGCCTCCCGAGCAGTACTTC.